This TCR beta chain was profiled in a study of cytotoxic CD8 clonotypes in ibrutinib-treated CLL. The ends were cut back, 4 bases at V and 3 bases at J, with 11 bases in the middle. CDR1 and CDR2 from the germline V gene are SGHRS and YFSETQ. The CDR3 length is 15 residues. The data were produced by immunoSEQ multiplex PCR, yet TCRdb's version contains in-frame clones alone and is incomplete. The data contain approximately 26,000 clones, 85% of them seen just once; the ten biggest clones take up 7.5% to 9.5%. The gene calls are TRBV5-1 and TRBJ1-6; tentative D call: TRBD1 (5 bases). The sequencing here drew on PBMCs, taken after 24 months of ibrutinib treatment. The receptor was isolated from a human donor with chronic lymphocytic leukemia. The CDR3 DNA reads as TGCGCCAGCAGCCTGGACATCCTCTATAATTCACCCCTCCACTTT. It specifies CASSLDILYNSPLHF.